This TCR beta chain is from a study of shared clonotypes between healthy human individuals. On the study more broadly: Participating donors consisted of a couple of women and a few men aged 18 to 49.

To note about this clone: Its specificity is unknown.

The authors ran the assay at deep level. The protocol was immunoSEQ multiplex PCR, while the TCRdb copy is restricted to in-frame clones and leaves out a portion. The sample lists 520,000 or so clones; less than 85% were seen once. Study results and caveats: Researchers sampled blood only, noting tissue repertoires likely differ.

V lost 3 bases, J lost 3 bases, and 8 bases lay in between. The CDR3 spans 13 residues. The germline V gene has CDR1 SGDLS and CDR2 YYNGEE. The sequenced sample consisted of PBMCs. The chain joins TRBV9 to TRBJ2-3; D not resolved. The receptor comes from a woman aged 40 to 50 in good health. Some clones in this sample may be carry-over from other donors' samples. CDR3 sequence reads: CASSEPSTDTQYF. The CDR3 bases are TGTGCCAGCAGCGAGCCGAGTACAGATACGCAGTATTTT.